The 30 T cell receptor beta chains listed next were all sequenced from one sample in a study of T cell responses to AZD1222 COVID-19 vaccine. The repertoire was sequenced with immunoSEQ multiplex PCR; TCRdb's copy has only in-frame clones and lacks some. The table includes over 150,000 clones, roughly 90% detected once. The specimen comprised peripheral blood, sampled on day 0 of AZD1222 vaccination. The origin of the receptors is an adult in good health.

The chain uses TRBV6-5 and TRBJ2-2, with 7 bases aligning to TRBD1. CDR1 is MNHEY and CDR2 is SVGAGI in the germline V gene. This CDR3 has 14 residues. The junction had 1 base not matched to a gene; V was cut back by 5 bases and J by 1 base. The chain's CDR3 is CASSRTGNTGELFF. DNA for the CDR3: TGTGCCAGCAGTCGGACAGGGAACACCGGGGAGCTGTTTTTT.

J is TRBJ1-4 and V is TRBV19; D is uncertain. This CDR3 has 11 residues. Trimming pared 6 bases from V and 3 bases from J, leaving 2 bases between. Germline CDR1 and CDR2: LNHDA and SQIVND (reference sequence). CDR3 protein: CASSPNEKLFF. The CDR3 coding sequence is TGTGCCAGTAGCCCTAATGAAAAACTGTTTTTT.

The V and J genes are TRBV28 and TRBJ2-2, with a tentative D call TRBD2 (6 bases). Germline loops: CDR1 MDHEN, CDR2 SYDVKM. This CDR3 is 15 amino acids long. V lost 5 bases and J lost 4, with 14 bases in between. The CDR3 loop reads CASSRGGTATGELFF. CDR3 DNA: TGTGCCAGCAGTAGAGGAGGGACGGCCACCGGGGAGCTGTTTTTT.

The chain has TRBV30 and TRBJ1-3, with TRBD1 identical over 11 bases. Germline V gives CDR1 GTSNPN, CDR2 SVGIG (reference sequence). CDR3 size: 15 residues. V lost 4 bases to trimming and J lost 7 bases; unmatched junction nucleotides: 9. In nucleotides, the CDR3 is TGTGCCTGGACCTCAAAGGGGACAGGGGGGAACACCATATATTTT. Its translation is CAWTSKGTGGNTIYF.

This clone was counted many times. This chain joins TRBV30 and TRBJ1-1; D unclear. V shed 4 bases and J shed 2 bases, with 11 bases lying between them. The CDR3 has 13 amino acids. Germline CDR1 GTSNPN, CDR2 SVGIG (reference sequence). In DNA form, the CDR3 reads TGTGCCTGGACCACTTCAACAAACACTGAAGCTTTCTTT. It is translated as CAWTTSTNTEAFF.

V is TRBV12-3 or TRBV12-4 and J is TRBJ2-1; D call uncertain. The CDR3 sequence is 11 residues long. The V end lost 6 bases, the J end lost 9 bases, and 9 bases lay between the germline ends. The chain's CDR3 is CASSVQGEQFF. CDR3 bases: TGTGCCAGCAGCGTTCAAGGTGAGCAGTTCTTC.

This clone occurred a few times. The V gene is TRBV7-9, the J gene TRBJ1-4; D gene unclear. In germline, CDR1 is SEHNR, CDR2 FQNEAQ (reference sequence). CDR3 size: 17 residues. Trimming shortened V by 5 bases and J by 0 bases, and 16 bases separated the two germline ends. CDR3 bases: TGTGCCAGCAGCCCCACCCCCAGTTCCGCAACTAATGAAAAACTGTTTTTT. This sequence encodes CASSPTPSSATNEKLFF.

This chain joins TRBV7-9 and TRBJ1-2; 10 bases map to TRBD1. CDR1 is SEHNR and CDR2 is FQNEAQ in the germline V gene (reference sequence). CDR3 length: 17 amino acids. V was clipped by 2 bases and J by 8 bases; unmatched bases: 14. The CDR3 sequence: CASSLPQRDRGIDGYTF. The CDR3 nucleotides read TGTGCCAGCAGCTTACCTCAACGGGACAGGGGCATTGACGGCTACACCTTC.

The chain links TRBV7-9 to TRBJ1-1; D perhaps matches TRBD1 (5 bases). V lost 5 bases and J lost 6, with 16 bases in between. Germline-derived CDR1 and CDR2 are SEHNR and FQNEAQ (reference sequence). The CDR3 spans 14 residues. The DNA of the CDR3 is TGTGCCAGCAGCCGCGGACAAGCCGGGGCTGAAGCTTTCTTT. Residues: CASSRGQAGAEAFF. The full variable domain, its missing parts supplied by reference TRBV7-9 and TRBJ1-1, is DTGVSQNPRHKITKRGQNVTFRCDPISEHNRLYWYRQTLGQGPEFLTYFQNEAQLEKSRLLSDRFSAERPKGSFSTLEIQRTEQGDSAMYLCASSRGQAGAEAFFGQGTRLTVV.

This chain joins TRBV7-2 and TRBJ2-1; 11 bases are a match to TRBD2. Per the germline V gene, CDR1 is SGHTA and CDR2 is FQGNSA. The length of the CDR3 is 15 residues. V was clipped by 7 bases and J by 9 bases; unmatched bases: 11. CDR3 protein: CASIELAGAAFEQFF. CDR3 nucleotides: TGTGCCAGCATCGAACTAGCGGGGGCCGCTTTTGAGCAGTTCTTC.

This rearrangement joins TRBV5-1 to TRBJ2-3, with 9 bases aligning to TRBD2. V shed 2 bases, J shed 7 bases, and the junction held 8 bases outside the gene matches. Germline V lookup: CDR1 SGHRS, CDR2 YFSETQ. The CDR3 consists of 15 residues. Here the CDR3 DNA reads TGCGCCAGCAGCTTCGCGGGGGGGAGCGGGAATACGCAGTATTTT. As protein: CASSFAGGSGNTQYF. The full variable domain, its missing parts supplied by reference TRBV5-1 and TRBJ2-3, is KAGVTQTPRYLIKTRGQQVTLSCSPISGHRSVSWYQQTPGQGLQFLFEYFSETQRNKGNFPGRFSGRQFSNSRSEMNVSTLELGDSALYLCASSFAGGSGNTQYFGPGTRLTVL.

CDR3 bases: TGTGCCAGCAGTTTAGTCCATTCTGGAAACACCATATATTTT. The encoded protein is CASSLVHSGNTIYF. The genes are TRBV28 and TRBJ1-3, with D uncertain. Trimming stripped 2 bases from V and 1 base from J, with 6 bases between. From germline, CDR1 is MDHEN and CDR2 SYDVKM. CDR3 length: 14 residues.

V usage is TRBV6-1 and J usage is TRBJ1-4; TRBD1 aligns across 7 bases. CDR3 length: 16 amino acids. The germline V gene has CDR1 MNHNS and CDR2 SASEGT. Trimming took 1 base from V and 7 from J; bases not matched to a gene: 9. The CDR3 protein is CASSEDQGGGSEKLFF. Here the CDR3 DNA reads TGTGCCAGCAGTGAAGACCAGGGGGGTGGGAGTGAAAAACTGTTTTTT.

The CDR3, as DNA: TGTGCCAGCAGTTTAAGAGGCCCAGGGAAGGATGAAAAACTGTTTTTT. Translated: CASSLRGPGKDEKLFF. The chain carries TRBV28 and TRBJ1-4; maybe TRBD1 (5 bases). V lost 2 bases and J 6 bases, leaving 16 bases between the germline ends. The germline V gene has CDR1 MDHEN and CDR2 SYDVKM. CDR3 length: 16 amino acids.

The chain is built from TRBV7-8 and TRBJ2-1; a weak D match, TRBD2 (6 bases). V dropped 3 bases and J dropped 9 bases, with 12 bases sitting between them. The CDR3 contains 13 residues. In germline, CDR1 is SGHVS, CDR2 FQNEAQ. DNA for the CDR3: TGTGCCAGCAGCTTTAGGGTGGAGGGTGAGCAGTTCTTC. As protein: CASSFRVEGEQFF.

This sequence joins TRBV7-8 and TRBJ2-1; the match to TRBD1 covers 9 bases. Looked up from germline, CDR1 is SGHVS and CDR2 is FQNEAQ. This CDR3 contains 16 residues. The trim removed 1 base at V and 4 bases at J, leaving 5 bases unmatched. The DNA of the CDR3 is TGTGCCAGCAGCTTAGAGACCGGGACAGGGTACAATGAGCAGTTCTTC. The encoded protein is CASSLETGTGYNEQFF.

The chain employs TRBV29-1 and TRBJ2-2; D unresolved. V lost 4 bases, J lost 1 base, and 10 bases lay in between. The germline V gene encodes CDR1 SQVTM and CDR2 ANQGSEA. The CDR3 runs to 14 residues. The CDR3 sequence is CSVVGILNTGELFF. CDR3 coding DNA: TGCAGCGTTGTAGGGATCTTGAACACCGGGGAGCTGTTTTTT.

This chain uses TRBV7-9 with TRBJ1-2; TRBD1 aligns across 7 bases. Unmatched junction bases numbered 14, after V lost 5 bases and J lost 5 bases. The CDR3 contains 16 residues. From germline, CDR1 is SEHNR and CDR2 FQNEAQ (reference sequence). The CDR3 is CASSLQGDIEFYGYTF. Here the CDR3 DNA reads TGTGCCAGCAGCCTTCAGGGGGACATCGAATTTTATGGCTACACCTTC.

The rearrangement uses TRBV18 and TRBJ1-4; the match to TRBD1 covers 10 bases. Germline assignment: CDR1 KGHSH and CDR2 LQKENI. V lost 3 bases to trimming and J lost 8 bases; unmatched junction nucleotides: 9. This CDR3 contains 16 residues. The CDR3 region is CASSPLPGQGKEKLFF. CDR3 bases: TGTGCCAGCTCACCTCTCCCGGGACAGGGGAAGGAAAAACTGTTTTTT.

The chain carries TRBV4-1 and TRBJ1-1; no firm D call. Trimming shortened V by 0 bases and J by 1 base, and 6 bases separated the two germline ends. The CDR3 has 14 amino acids. CDR1 is MGHRA, CDR2 YSYEKL, per germline. The CDR3 here is CASSQDPRNTEAFF. In DNA, the CDR3 is TGCGCCAGCAGCCAAGATCCTAGGAACACTGAAGCTTTCTTT.

This clone was seen a handful of times. This rearrangement joins TRBV28 to TRBJ1-4, with TRBD1 as a possible D gene (5 bases). This CDR3 region has 14 residues. CDR1 and CDR2 (germline): MDHEN, SYDVKM. The germline V and J ends were trimmed by 4 bases and 2 bases, with 8 bases remaining between them. The CDR3 DNA reads as TGTGCCAGCAGTTCCGGGGGGACTAATGAAAAACTGTTTTTT. Protein sequence: CASSSGGTNEKLFF.

The rearrangement joins TRBV5-6 to TRBJ1-1; D unclear. With 4 bases removed from V and 3 bases from J, the gap between germline ends came to 13 bases. CDR3 length: 14 residues. Per germline, CDR1 SGHDT and CDR2 YYEEEE. In DNA form, the CDR3 reads TGTGCCAGCAGCCCCTCCCCGAAATACACTGAAGCTTTCTTT. Its translation is CASSPSPKYTEAFF.

V and J are TRBV29-1 and TRBJ2-5, with 7 bases that match TRBD1. The CDR3 is 12 amino acids. Germline-derived CDR1 and CDR2 are SQVTM and ANQGSEA. V dropped 5 bases and J dropped 5; count of bases not matched to a gene: 5. CDR3 residues: CSVTGVGETQYF. The CDR3 DNA reads TGCAGCGTTACAGGGGTAGGGGAGACCCAGTACTTC. The full variable domain, completed using reference TRBV29-1 and TRBJ2-5, is SAVISQKPSRDICQRGTSLTIQCQVDSQVTMMFWYRQQPGQSLTLIATANQGSEATYESGFVIDKFPISRPNLTFSTLTVSNMSPEDSSIYLCSVTGVGETQYFGPGTRLLVL.

J is TRBJ1-4 and V is TRBV6-5; D may be TRBD1 (5 bases). CDR3 size: 15 residues. The V end lost 4 bases, the J end lost 0 bases, and 9 bases lay between the germline ends. Germline assignment: CDR1 MNHEY and CDR2 SVGAGI. CDR3 DNA: TGTGCCAGCAGTTTCGCAGGGACAACTAATGAAAAACTGTTTTTT. This encodes CASSFAGTTNEKLFF.

V and J are TRBV28 and TRBJ2-2, with 8 bases that match TRBD2. Germline assignment: CDR1 MDHEN and CDR2 SYDVKM. CDR3 length: 16 residues. With 6 bases clipped from V and 0 bases from J, the junction kept 6 bases outside the gene matches. The CDR3 sequence: CASSKLADANTGELFF. The CDR3 DNA is TGTGCCAGCAGCAAACTAGCGGACGCGAACACCGGGGAGCTGTTTTTT. The entire variable domain, with the rest obtained from reference TRBV28 and TRBJ2-2, is as follows: DVKVTQSSRYLVKRTGEKVFLECVQDMDHENMFWYRQDPGLGLRLIYFSYDVKMKEKGDIPEGYSVSREKKERFSLILESASTNQTSMYLCASSKLADANTGELFFGEGSRLTVL.

In its sample, this clone is large (0.1 to 1%). The CDR3 region is CASSQGSGANVLTF. The CDR3, as DNA: TGTGCCAGCAGTCAGGGGTCTGGGGCCAACGTCCTGACTTTC. This chain uses TRBV6-2 or TRBV6-3 with TRBJ2-6, with D perhaps TRBD1 (6 bases). Germline V gene data show CDR1 as MNHEY and CDR2 as SVGEGT. The CDR3 loop spans 14 amino acids. V was shortened by 5 bases and J by 1 base, with 6 bases between the two germline ends.

The chain's CDR3 is CASSSRRDRNEQFF. The CDR3 region has the DNA TGTGCCAGCAGCTCGAGGCGGGATAGGAATGAGCAGTTCTTC. V is TRBV9 and J is TRBJ2-1, with D tentatively TRBD2 (6 bases). The CDR3 is 14 residues long. Trimming left V 4 bases short and J 7 bases short, with 15 bases between. The germline V gene encodes CDR1 SGDLS and CDR2 YYNGEE.

The rearrangement links TRBV2 to TRBJ2-7; 9 bases are a match to TRBD2. Losses at the gene ends were 1 base for V and 3 bases for J; bases not matched to a gene: 4. The germline CDR1 and CDR2 sequences are SNHLY and FYNNEI. The CDR3 has 15 amino acids. The CDR3 loop is CASSEVGTSFYEQYF. CDR3 DNA: TGTGCCAGCAGTGAAGTTGGGACTAGCTTCTACGAGCAGTACTTC.

The rearrangement uses TRBV2 and TRBJ1-2, with D perhaps matching TRBD1 (6 bases). The germline V gene encodes CDR1 SNHLY and CDR2 FYNNEI. This CDR3 contains 14 residues. The ends were cut back, 6 bases at V and 0 bases at J, with 11 bases in the middle. For the CDR3, the DNA is TGTGCCAGCAGAGGGGACAATTCTAACTATGGCTACACCTTC. Translating gives CASRGDNSNYGYTF.

The J gene is TRBJ1-5, the V gene TRBV28, with a possible D match to TRBD1 (5 bases). The V end was cut by 1 base, the J end by 15 bases, with 13 bases between. The V gene's germline CDR1 is MDHEN and CDR2 SYDVKM. This CDR3 region has 12 residues. CDR3 sequence reads: CASSLFAGWRHF. CDR3 nucleotides: TGTGCCAGCAGTTTATTCGCAGGGTGGCGGCATTTT. The whole variable domain, filled in from reference TRBV28 and TRBJ1-5, reads DVKVTQSSRYLVKRTGEKVFLECVQDMDHENMFWYRQDPGLGLRLIYFSYDVKMKEKGDIPEGYSVSREKKERFSLILESASTNQTSMYLCASSLFAGWRHFGDGTRLSIL.